One and the same sample provided the 8 T cell receptor beta chains below, sequenced in a study of CD8 T cells in Susac syndrome. An amount of RNA that ranged from 0.5 to 1 ug was reverse transcribed with random hexamers. TCRdb re-called the immunoSEQ multiplex PCR reads through MiXCR, storing one row per CDR3 protein. The table includes about 290,000 distinct CDR3 sequences, around 89% detected once. Specimen: CD8+ T cells from PBMCs. These receptors were taken from a human donor with multiple sclerosis.

CDR3 nucleotide sequence: TGTGCCAGCAGCAAATCGAGCGGGACTTTCTACAATGAGCAGTTCTTC. It yields the protein CASSKSSGTFYNEQFF. The chain has TRBV12-3 or TRBV12-4 and TRBJ2-1; 7 bases line up with TRBD2. The CDR3 consists of 16 residues. The trim removed 6 bases at V and 3 bases at J, leaving 11 bases unmatched.

The CDR3 DNA reads as TGTGCCAGCAGCTTGGTAGGGCTTGAAGCTTTCTTT. Protein product: CASSLVGLEAFF. V and J are TRBV5-5 and TRBJ1-1; D ambiguous. V dropped 0 bases and J dropped 7 bases, with 7 bases sitting between them. The germline gives CDR1 SGHKS, CDR2 YYEKEE (reference sequence). The CDR3 is made up of 12 amino acids.

This clonotype was detected once. The rearrangement joins TRBV10-3 to TRBJ2-1; D possibly corresponds to TRBD2 (6 bases). CDR1 ENHRY and CDR2 SYGVKD come from the germline V gene. There are 16 residues in the CDR3. V was shortened by 3 bases and J by 7 bases, with 19 bases between the two germline ends. The chain's CDR3 is CAISDSGTHGGNEQFF. The CDR3 DNA sequence: TGTGCCATCAGTGACTCCGGGACGCATGGGGGGAATGAGCAGTTCTTC.

The chain combines TRBV28 with TRBJ2-1; TRBD2 aligns across 16 bases. Germline lookup yields CDR1 MDHEN and CDR2 SYDVKM. CDR3 length: 16 amino acids. V shed 5 bases, J shed 12 bases, and the junction held 10 bases outside the gene matches. CDR3 region: CASSGGTSGRAVMQFF. The CDR3 region has the DNA TGTGCCAGCAGTGGCGGGACTAGCGGGAGGGCCGTCATGCAGTTCTTC.

A single count supports this clonotype. The chain combines TRBV7-6 with TRBJ2-7; no definite D call. Between the trimmed V and J ends, which lost 1 base and 5 bases, there was a span of 3 bases. The CDR3 is made up of 11 amino acids. Germline CDR1 SGHVS, CDR2 FNYEAQ. The CDR3 nucleotides are TGTGCCAGCAGCTTAGATCACGAGCAGTACTTC. Translating gives CASSLDHEQYF.

CDR3 DNA: TGTGCCAGCAGCTTGGCCCTTCTGGGGGACGGACAAATCGACAATGAGCAGTTCTTC. This gives the protein CASSLALLGDGQIDNEQFF. This chain links TRBV7-9 with TRBJ2-1; the D call may be TRBD1 or TRBD2 (5 bases each). The V end lost 3 bases, the J end lost 5 bases, and 26 bases lay between the germline ends. The CDR3 loop spans 19 amino acids. Germline assignment: CDR1 SEHNR and CDR2 FQNEAQ (reference sequence). Filled out from reference TRBV7-9 and TRBJ2-1, the complete variable domain reads DTGVSQNPRHKITKRGQNVTFRCDPISEHNRLYWYRQTLGQGPEFLTYFQNEAQLEKSRLLSDRFSAERPKGSFSTLEIQRTEQGDSAMYLCASSLALLGDGQIDNEQFFGPGTRLTVL.

The chain couples TRBV6-2 or TRBV6-3 to TRBJ1-1; weak D call: TRBD1 (6 bases). This CDR3 has 15 amino acids. The V and J ends lost 4 bases and 0 bases respectively, with 12 bases between them. From germline, CDR1 is MNHEY and CDR2 SVGEGT. The CDR3 bases are TGTGCCAGCAGTTTCGGAGACAGGATGAACACTGAAGCTTTCTTT. Translating it yields CASSFGDRMNTEAFF.

The rearrangement links TRBV2 to TRBJ2-7; a weak D match, TRBD1 (5 bases). Trimming took off 4 bases at V and 4 bases at J, with 11 bases between the two ends. Looked up from germline, CDR1 is SNHLY and CDR2 is FYNNEI. The CDR3 spans 13 residues. CDR3 in DNA: TGTGCCAGCAGTGCAGGGATCTCATACGAGCAGTACTTC. This sequence encodes CASSAGISYEQYF.